This T cell receptor beta chain was identified in a study of blood T cell repertoires in COVID-19. With V trimmed by 2 bases and J by 3 bases, 3 bases remained unmatched. The CDR3 is 14 residues long. From germline, CDR1 is MNHEY and CDR2 SMNVEV (reference sequence). Data came from immunoSEQ multiplex PCR; TCRdb stores just in-frame clones and leaves some out. Among some 210,000 clones listed, roughly nine tenths were seen once. The sample comprised peripheral blood. The TCR sequence derives from a man younger than 45 with acute or convalescent COVID-19. J is TRBJ2-7 and V is TRBV27; 8 nucleotides line up with TRBD1. The chain's CDR3 is CASSLDTGGYEQYF. The CDR3 coding sequence is TGTGCCAGCAGTTTAGACACAGGGGGCTACGAGCAGTACTTC.